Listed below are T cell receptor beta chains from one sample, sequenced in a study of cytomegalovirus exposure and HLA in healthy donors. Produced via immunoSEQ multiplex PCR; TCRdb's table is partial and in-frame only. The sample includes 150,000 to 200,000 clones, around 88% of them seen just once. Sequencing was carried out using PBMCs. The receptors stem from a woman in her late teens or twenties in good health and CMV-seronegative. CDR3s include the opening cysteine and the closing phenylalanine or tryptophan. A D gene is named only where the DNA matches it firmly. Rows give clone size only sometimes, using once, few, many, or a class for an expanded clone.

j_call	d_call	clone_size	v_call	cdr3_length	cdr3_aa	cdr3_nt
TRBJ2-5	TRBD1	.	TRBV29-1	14	CSAGKGQGGETQYF	TGCAGCGCTGGGAAAGGACAGGGTGGGGAGACCCAGTACTTC
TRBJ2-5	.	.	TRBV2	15	CASKTERSFQETQYF	TGTGCCAGCAAGACGGAGAGAAGTTTCCAAGAGACCCAGTACTTC
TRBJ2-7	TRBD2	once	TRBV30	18	CAWSVRFSGTERTGEQYF	TGTGCCTGGAGTGTACGTTTTAGCGGGACTGAGCGGACCGGTGAGCAGTACTTC
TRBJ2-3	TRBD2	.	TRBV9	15	CASSQGLAGGSTQYF	TGTGCCAGCAGCCAGGGACTAGCGGGGGGGAGTACGCAGTATTTT
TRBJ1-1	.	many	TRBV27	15	CASSFSGALRTEAFF	TGTGCCAGCAGTTTTTCAGGGGCCTTGCGCACTGAAGCTTTCTTT
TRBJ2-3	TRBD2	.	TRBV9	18	CASSVQSGGGPSTDTQYF	TGTGCCAGCAGCGTTCAGAGCGGGGGAGGCCCCAGCACAGATACGCAGTATTTT
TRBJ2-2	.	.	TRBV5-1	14	CASSLDSNTGELFF	TGCGCCAGCAGCTTGGACTCTAACACCGGGGAGCTGTTTTTT
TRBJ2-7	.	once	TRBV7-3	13	CASSLRAGYAQYF	TGTGCCAGCAGCTTAAGGGCAGGGTACGCGCAGTACTTC
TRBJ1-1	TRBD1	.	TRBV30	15	CAWSVRQGENVEAFF	TGTGCCTGGAGTGTGAGACAGGGGGAGAACGTTGAAGCTTTCTTT
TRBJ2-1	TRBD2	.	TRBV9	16	CASSVELPGGGNEQFF	TGTGCCAGCAGCGTAGAGCTCCCGGGAGGAGGAAATGAGCAGTTCTTC
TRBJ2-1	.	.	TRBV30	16	CAWMRIGSVLNNEQFF	TGTGCCTGGATGAGAATCGGGTCCGTACTGAACAATGAGCAGTTCTTC
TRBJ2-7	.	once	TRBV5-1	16	CASSQDWAGTAYEQYF	TGCGCCAGCAGCCAAGATTGGGCGGGGACAGCCTACGAGCAGTACTTC
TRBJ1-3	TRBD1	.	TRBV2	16	CASSEGAGTVANTIYF	TGTGCCAGCAGTGAAGGGGCTGGGACAGTCGCTAACACCATATATTTT
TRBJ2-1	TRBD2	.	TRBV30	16	CAWSPYTSGGPNEQFF	TGTGCCTGGAGTCCCTACACTAGCGGGGGCCCTAATGAGCAGTTCTTC
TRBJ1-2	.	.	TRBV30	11	CAWRHNYGYTF	TGTGCCTGGAGACACAACTATGGCTACACCTTC
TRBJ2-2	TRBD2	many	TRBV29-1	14	CSVTSARGSGELFF	TGCAGCGTGACTAGCGCCAGAGGATCCGGGGAGCTGTTTTTT
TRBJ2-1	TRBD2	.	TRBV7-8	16	CASSLVSGRGVHEQFF	TGTGCCAGCAGCTTAGTAAGCGGGAGAGGTGTCCATGAGCAGTTCTTC
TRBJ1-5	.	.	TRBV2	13	CASSIGREQPQHF	TGTGCCAGCAGTATAGGCAGGGAACAGCCCCAGCATTTT
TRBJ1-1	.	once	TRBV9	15	CASSVDVSADTEAFF	TGTGCCAGCAGCGTAGATGTCTCCGCGGACACTGAAGCTTTCTTT
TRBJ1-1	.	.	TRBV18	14	CASSPSSSRGEAFF	TGTGCCAGCTCACCTTCCAGCAGTCGGGGTGAAGCTTTCTTT
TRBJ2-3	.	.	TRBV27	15	CASRFPGVGTDTQYF	TGTGCCAGCAGATTTCCGGGGGTGGGGACAGATACGCAGTATTTT
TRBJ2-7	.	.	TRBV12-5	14	CASGFYGQKHEQYF	TGTGCTAGTGGATTCTACGGACAAAAACACGAGCAGTACTTC
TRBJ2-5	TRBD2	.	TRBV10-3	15	CAISASGAVQETQYF	TGTGCCATCAGTGCTAGCGGGGCGGTACAAGAGACCCAGTACTTC
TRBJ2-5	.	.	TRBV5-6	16	CASSPIRLAVGETQYF	TGTGCCAGCAGCCCGATAAGGTTAGCCGTAGGAGAGACCCAGTACTTC
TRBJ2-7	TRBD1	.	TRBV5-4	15	CASSPDRGLTYEQYF	TGTGCCAGCAGCCCGGACAGGGGGCTAACCTACGAGCAGTACTTC
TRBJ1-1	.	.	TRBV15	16	CATSRDLGTLNTEAFF	TGTGCCACCAGCAGAGATTTAGGGACATTGAACACTGAAGCTTTCTTT
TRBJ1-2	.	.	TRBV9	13	CASSRTGGFIYTF	TGTGCCAGCAGCCGGACGGGGGGGTTTATCTACACCTTC
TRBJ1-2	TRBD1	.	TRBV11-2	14	CASSPGQGAHGYTF	TGTGCCAGCAGCCCCGGACAGGGGGCCCATGGCTACACCTTC
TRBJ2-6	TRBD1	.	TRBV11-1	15	CASSEQGAGANVLTF	TGTGCCAGCAGCGAACAGGGGGCGGGGGCCAACGTCCTGACTTTC
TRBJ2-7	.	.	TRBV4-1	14	CASSPPGKSYEQYF	TGCGCCAGCAGCCCCCCGGGGAAAAGCTACGAGCAGTACTTC